The next 5 T cell receptor beta chains were all read from a single sample in a study of graft-versus-host responses after intestinal transplantation. The table came from immunoSEQ multiplex PCR; TCRdb's copy has only in-frame clones and leaves some out. Of more than 85,000 clones in the sample, about nine tenths were seen once. Their antigen targets remain unknown. The specimen was unstimulated CD8+ T cells sorted from spleen or lymph node cells, collected before transplant. The origin of the receptors is a human donor who was the organ donor for an intestinal transplant.

The chain has TRBV18 and TRBJ2-5; D is perhaps TRBD2 (5 bases). The V end lost 1 base, the J end lost 11 bases, and 11 bases lay between the germline ends. In germline, CDR1 is KGHSH, CDR2 LQKENI. The CDR3 has 12 amino acids. The CDR3 DNA reads TGTGCCAGCTCACCACGTAGAGCGGAGCAGTACTTC. This encodes CASSPRRAEQYF.

This chain uses TRBV13 with TRBJ2-7, with 9 bases aligning to TRBD1. The CDR3 has 14 residues. The germline CDR1 and CDR2 sequences are PRHDT and FYEKMQ (reference sequence). The J segment lost 3 bases and the V segment lost 7 bases, leaving 7 bases of the junction unmatched. CDR3 residues: CASNPGDRVYEQYF. CDR3 DNA: TGTGCCAGCAACCCAGGGGACAGGGTCTACGAGCAGTACTTC.

Regarding this clone: This sample also contains other DNA sequences that code for the same CDR3. V gene TRBV2 combines with J gene TRBJ1-2, with D uncertain. The germline V gene has CDR1 SNHLY and CDR2 FYNNEI. V gave up 0 bases and J gave up 4 bases, with 9 bases separating them. The CDR3 is 14 residues long. DNA of the CDR3: TGTGCCAGCAGTGAAGCGGCAGCGTTCTATGGCTACACCTTC. It specifies CASSEAAAFYGYTF. The variable domain in full, completed from reference TRBV2 and TRBJ1-2, reads EPEVTQTPSHQVTQMGQEVILRCVPISNHLYFYWYRQILGQKVEFLVSFYNNEISEKSEIFDDQFSVERPDGSNFTLKIRSTKLEDSAMYFCASSEAAAFYGYTFGSGTRLTVV.

J is TRBJ2-1 and V is TRBV5-4; TRBD2 matches 7 bases. Unmatched junction bases numbered 11, after V lost 1 base and J lost 7 bases. CDR1 and CDR2 from the germline V gene are SGHNT and YYREEE (reference sequence). The CDR3 is made up of 16 amino acids. CDR3: CASSLFGTMLLNEQFF. In DNA form, the CDR3 reads TGTGCCAGCAGCTTGTTCGGGACTATGTTGCTTAATGAGCAGTTCTTC.

J is TRBJ1-1 and V is TRBV5-6; 7 nucleotides agree with TRBD1. CDR3 length equals 13 residues. V was clipped by 0 bases and J by 10 bases; unmatched bases: 6. Germline V gives CDR1 SGHDT, CDR2 YYEEEE. DNA for the CDR3: TGTGCCAGCAGCTTGGCATCAGGGGGTGCAGCTTTCTTT. Protein: CASSLASGGAAFF.